This record covers a single T cell receptor beta chain. What it binds is not known. With a J-beta primer mix and a sample-barcoded 5' primer, a second PCR ran about 6 to 11 cycles. TCRdb re-derived calls from the 5' RACE reads in MiXCR, one entry per CDR3 protein. The table has about 1.7 million distinct CDR3 sequences, roughly 30% seen once. The germline gives CDR1 SGHVS, CDR2 FNYEAQ. The CDR3 has 13 amino acids. The V end lost 5 bases, the J end lost 2 bases, and 6 bases lay between the germline ends. The data originate from a study of blood T cells in healthy people across ages. For the study at large: Roughly one uniquely barcoded beta molecule per two T cells was captured.

Points from the study as a whole: No conclusive comparison of naive versus antigen-experienced cells was possible with unsorted PBMCs. Strong correlation linked observed beta diversity and percent naive T cells. Estimated diversity that came from one million T cells was considered an underestimate.

The sequenced material came from blood. The V and J genes are TRBV7-6 and TRBJ1-4; D remains unclear. This receptor was taken from a woman aged 25 to 45 in good health. The CDR3 nucleotides are TGTGCCAGCAGCACAAACACTAATGAAAAACTGTTTTTT. This codes for CASSTNTNEKLFF.